This T cell receptor (beta chain) derives from a study of OX40 agonist ivuxolimab in advanced cancers. Repertoires were generated with immunoSEQ multiplex PCR, while TCRdb's copy carries only in-frame clones and drops some. The sample yields some 65,000 clones, more than 60% seen once. Judged by abundance, this clone is medium-sized. V gave up 3 bases and J gave up 7 bases; unmatched junction bases: 15. Germline values: CDR1 SGHRS, CDR2 YFSETQ. This CDR3 is 16 amino acids long. The rearrangement joins TRBV5-1 to TRBJ2-7; 8 bases line up with TRBD1. The source material was CD4+ or CD8+ T cells sorted from blood, sampled in a trial of the OX40 agonist ivuxolimab. The sequence came from an adult with an advanced solid tumor such as melanoma, head and neck, liver or kidney cancer. The CDR3 reads CASSSDGQGGRREQYF. CDR3 sequence (DNA): TGCGCCAGCAGCTCAGACGGACAGGGTGGACGTAGAGAGCAGTACTTC.